This T cell receptor (beta chain) is drawn from a study of cytomegalovirus exposure and HLA in healthy donors. 60 Vbeta and 13 Jbeta primers were used in PCR. Profiling relied on immunoSEQ multiplex PCR, and the TCRdb table lists in-frame clones only, not all of them. The sample shows 80,000 to 100,000 clones, around 70% of them seen only once. V lost 5 bases, J lost 2 bases, and 20 bases lay in between. Germline V gives CDR1 SQVTM, CDR2 ANQGSEA. This CDR3 is built from 16 residues. What was sequenced was PBMCs. J is TRBJ2-3 and V is TRBV29-1, with no clear D. The sequence was obtained from a female donor in good health and CMV-seronegative. The DNA of the CDR3 is TGCAGCGTTCTTATCCTCGGGTCGAGCCACACAGATACGCAGTATTTT. Its translation is CSVLILGSSHTDTQYF.